This T cell receptor (beta chain) is drawn from a study of response to subunit inactivated influenza vaccine. The study's findings and limits: It was the authors' suggestion that each seasonal influenza vaccination recruits few new T cells.

TCRdb reprocessed the RT-PCR reads with MiXCR, giving one entry per CDR3 protein. Found here are roughly 650,000 distinct CDR3 sequences, approximately 14% of them singletons; the top ten hold 11%. Comments on this clonotype: Its antigen is unidentified.

Germline CDR1 reads MNHNY; CDR2 reads SVGAGI (reference sequence). The CDR3 is 13 residues long. V shed 6 bases and J shed 6 bases, with 11 bases lying between them. The receptor was isolated from a man aged 50-60 years who received an inactivated influenza vaccine. Source: PBMCs from blood, taken 11 to 12 days after vaccination. V is TRBV6-6 and J is TRBJ2-2, with D perhaps matching TRBD2 (5 bases). CDR3 nucleotides: TGTGCCAGCAGACGTAGCGACGCCGGGGAGCTGTTTTTT. It encodes CASRRSDAGELFF.